The clone carrying this TCR beta chain was counted many times. The CDR3 sequence is 15 residues long. CDR1 and CDR2 from the germline V gene are SGHTA and FQGNSA. V was clipped by 0 bases and J by 8 bases; unmatched bases: 7. The entry originates in a study of T cell repertoires in cytomegalovirus infection. TCRdb re-derived calls from the reads in MiXCR, one entry per CDR3 protein. The data hold some 200,000 distinct CDR3 sequences, with approximately 9.7% observed a single time. Sequencing was done on a sample of PBMCs. The TCR sequence derives from a human donor in good health (CMV status not recorded). Some clones in this sample may be carry-over from other donors' samples. The rearrangement uses TRBV7-2 and TRBJ2-3, with 8 bases identical to TRBD1. The CDR3 DNA reads TGTGCCAGCAGCTTAGCGGGCAGGGGGCTTGGTACGCAGTATTTT. It is translated as CASSLAGRGLGTQYF.